The rows below give T cell receptor beta chains drawn from one sample of a study of beta chain features in type 1 diabetes. The method was immunoSEQ multiplex PCR; TCRdb's version includes in-frame clones alone and lacks a portion of them. The repertoire holds around 300,000 clones, with under 8.5% as singletons. The specimen sequenced was central memory CD4+ T cells from blood. These receptors were collected from a woman between 18 and 29 years old in good health. CDR3s include the opening cysteine and the closing phenylalanine or tryptophan. Each record gives: D gene, V gene, J gene, clone size, CDR3 protein, CDR3 DNA. A D gene is named only where the DNA matches it firmly. Some rows have no size entry. The others give once, few or many, or a class for an expanded clone.

D: NA; V: TRBV5-6; J: TRBJ1-1; size: NA; CDR3: CASSLRQVNTEAFF; DNA: TGTGCCAGCAGCTTGCGACAGGTCAACACTGAAGCTTTCTTT
D: NA; V: TRBV15; J: TRBJ2-3; size: NA; CDR3: CATSDRGLQSTDTQYF; DNA: TGTGCCACCAGTGATCGGGGCTTACAGAGCACAGATACGCAGTATTTT
D: NA; V: TRBV9; J: TRBJ1-2; size: few; CDR3: CASSQEGHGYTF; DNA: TGTGCCAGCAGCCAAGAGGGGCATGGCTACACCTTC
D: NA; V: TRBV4-2; J: TRBJ2-5; size: few; CDR3: CASSQFVGTETQYF; DNA: TGTGCCAGCAGCCAGTTTGTAGGGACGGAGACCCAGTACTTC
D: TRBD1; V: TRBV5-4; J: TRBJ2-5; size: few; CDR3: CASDRDRGGETQYF; DNA: TGTGCCAGCGATCGGGACAGGGGTGGGGAGACCCAGTACTTC
D: NA; V: TRBV13; J: TRBJ2-7; size: few; CDR3: CASSLGRRVGYEQYF; DNA: TGTGCCAGCAGCTTAGGCCGAAGGGTGGGATACGAGCAGTACTTC
D: TRBD1; V: TRBV5-4; J: TRBJ1-1; size: few; CDR3: CASSLDGTGREAFF; DNA: TGTGCCAGCAGCTTGGACGGGACAGGTCGTGAAGCTTTCTTT
D: NA; V: TRBV7-6; J: TRBJ2-3; size: NA; CDR3: CASSLDYTGTDTQYF; DNA: TGTGCCAGCAGCTTAGATTATACGGGCACAGATACGCAGTATTTT
D: TRBD2; V: TRBV2; J: TRBJ2-3; size: few; CDR3: CASSEGTSGSPDTQYF; DNA: TGTGCCAGCAGTGAGGGGACTAGCGGGAGCCCGGATACGCAGTATTTT
D: NA; V: TRBV25-1; J: TRBJ2-5; size: few; CDR3: CASIPGRGTETQYF; DNA: TGTGCCAGCATTCCGGGACGGGGGACGGAGACCCAGTACTTC
D: NA; V: TRBV7-2; J: TRBJ2-7; size: few; CDR3: CASSLRRRSMGYEQYF; DNA: TGTGCCAGCAGCTTAAGACGGAGGAGTATGGGCTACGAGCAGTACTTC
D: NA; V: TRBV6-6; J: TRBJ1-2; size: many; CDR3: CASSFLDSTAGGYTF; DNA: TGTGCCAGCAGTTTTCTAGACAGTACGGCAGGGGGCTACACCTTC
D: NA; V: TRBV10-3; J: TRBJ1-1; size: many; CDR3: CAISESSGRKNTEAFF; DNA: TGTGCCATCAGTGAGTCCTCGGGACGGAAGAACACTGAAGCTTTCTTT
D: NA; V: TRBV19; J: TRBJ2-7; size: NA; CDR3: CASSDSGREQYF; DNA: TGTGCCAGTTCGGACAGCGGTCGCGAGCAGTACTTC
D: NA; V: TRBV4-3; J: TRBJ1-1; size: many; CDR3: CASSQDRGQGTTEAFF; DNA: TGCGCCAGCAGCCAAGATAGGGGCCAGGGAACCACTGAAGCTTTCTTT
D: TRBD1; V: TRBV6-6; J: TRBJ1-2; size: many; CDR3: CASSYSSGTGNDGYTF; DNA: TGTGCCAGCAGTTACTCGAGCGGGACAGGGAACGATGGCTACACCTTC
D: NA; V: TRBV4-3; J: TRBJ2-3; size: few; CDR3: CASSQDWATTDTQYF; DNA: TGCGCCAGCAGCCAAGATTGGGCTACCACAGATACGCAGTATTTT
D: NA; V: TRBV18; J: TRBJ1-5; size: few; CDR3: CASSPSQKRDQPQHF; DNA: TGTGCCAGCTCACCGAGTCAGAAACGGGATCAGCCCCAGCATTTT
D: TRBD1; V: TRBV5-1; J: TRBJ1-4; size: NA; CDR3: CASSPGDRSNEKLFF; DNA: TGCGCCAGCAGCCCAGGGGACAGGAGTAATGAAAAACTGTTTTTT
D: NA; V: TRBV4-1; J: TRBJ2-3; size: NA; CDR3: CASSQGAKSTDTQYF; DNA: TGCGCCAGCAGCCAAGGGGCAAAGAGCACAGATACGCAGTATTTT
D: NA; V: TRBV21-1; J: TRBJ2-3; size: NA; CDR3: CASSISDRGTDTQYF; DNA: TGTGCCAGCAGCATCTCGGACAGGGGCACAGATACGCAGTATTTT
D: NA; V: TRBV5-6; J: TRBJ1-2; size: many; CDR3: CASRYGGAVYGYTF; DNA: TGTGCCAGCAGATACGGAGGGGCCGTTTATGGCTACACCTTC